One sample yielded the 28 T cell receptor beta chains listed below, sequenced in a study of post-analysis software for immune sequencing data. Points from the study as a whole: With TRBV5-6, TRBV5-1 and TRBV20-1 included, a handful of TRBV segments were more frequent in patients than in controls.

The antigens these receptors bind are not known. Each TCR beta cDNA library carried unique molecular identifiers. TCRdb passed the PCR reads through MiXCR, listing each CDR3 protein once. The profile shows about 540,000 distinct CDR3 sequences, around 34% of them singletons. Material: blood. These receptors all stem from a girl younger than 18 with multiple sclerosis.

The chain joins TRBV29-1 to TRBJ2-1, with 7 positions matching TRBD2. Trimming cost V 0 bases and J 7 bases; bases outside gene matches: 6. The CDR3 sequence is 14 residues long. Germline V gene lookup returns CDR1 SQVTM and CDR2 ANQGSEA. CDR3 sequence (DNA): TGCAGCGTTGAAGAGGGAGGGATCTCAAATGAGCAGTTCTTC. It encodes CSVEEGGISNEQFF.

J is TRBJ2-1 and V is TRBV20-1; D perhaps matches TRBD2 (6 bases). V was cut by 0 bases and J by 12 bases, with 21 bases left in between. CDR1 and CDR2 (germline): DFQATT, SNEGSKA (reference sequence). The CDR3 sequence is 15 residues long. The CDR3 coding sequence is TGCAGTGCTAGAGATCCGACGACTAGTGTCTTGCGGCAGTTCTTC. This translates into CSARDPTTSVLRQFF.

The gene calls are TRBV18 and TRBJ1-6, with TRBD1 matching over 9 bases. Germline assignment: CDR1 KGHSH and CDR2 LQKENI. The CDR3 length is 15 residues. With 8 bases clipped from V and 7 bases from J, the junction kept 9 bases outside the gene matches. CDR3 protein: CASNLSGTGNSPLHF. The CDR3, as DNA: TGTGCCAGCAACTTGTCCGGGACAGGGAATTCACCCCTCCACTTT.

Only a few counts were recorded for this clonotype. The rearrangement links TRBV20-1 to TRBJ2-5; 10 bases agree with TRBD2. The CDR3 is 16 residues long. Germline V lookup: CDR1 DFQATT, CDR2 SNEGSKA (reference sequence). J gave up 5 bases and V 6 bases, and 15 bases lay outside the gene matches. Here the CDR3 reads CSALPSSSGGVETQYF. DNA of the CDR3: TGCAGTGCCCTACCCTCATCTAGCGGGGGCGTGGAGACCCAGTACTTC.

A remark on this clonotype: Here the CDR3 omits its conserved ending phenylalanine or tryptophan, so a read error is the likely source. The chain has TRBV7-3 and TRBJ2-1, with 8 positions matching TRBD2. CDR3 size: 19 residues. CDR1 is SGHTA, CDR2 FQGTGA, per germline. J was trimmed by 7 bases and V by 0 bases; bases with no gene match: 17. For the CDR3, the DNA is TGTGCCAGCAGCTTAACTTGGGGGCCTCCGGGGGGGCCCGCGAATGAGCAGTTCTGC. This gives the protein CASSLTWGPPGGPANEQFC.

The rearrangement joins TRBV14 to TRBJ2-1; tentatively, D is TRBD2 (5 bases). V lost 3 bases and J 1 base, leaving 10 bases between the germline ends. The CDR3 runs to 15 residues. Germline values: CDR1 SGHDN, CDR2 FVKESK. The CDR3 loop reads CASSQLTGSYNEQFF. The CDR3 nucleotides are TGTGCCAGCAGCCAGTTGACGGGGTCCTACAATGAGCAGTTCTTC.

This clonotype was detected ten times or more. The chain has TRBV28 and TRBJ2-7; 7 bases agree with TRBD2. The CDR3 runs to 12 residues. The V gene's germline CDR1 is MDHEN and CDR2 SYDVKM. V lost 3 bases to trimming and J lost 7 bases; unmatched junction nucleotides: 3. The CDR3 sequence is CASSLSGNEQYF. Written as DNA, the CDR3 is TGTGCCAGCAGTTTGAGCGGGAATGAGCAGTACTTC.

The chain carries TRBV5-1 and TRBJ2-7; TRBD1 agrees at 9 bases. The CDR3 sequence is 15 residues long. In germline, CDR1 is SGHRS, CDR2 YFSETQ. V lost 3 bases to trimming and J lost 5 bases; unmatched junction nucleotides: 9. This CDR3 reads CASSYAGQGSDEQYF. The DNA for the CDR3 is TGCGCCAGCAGCTATGCCGGACAGGGGAGCGACGAGCAGTACTTC.

The gene calls are TRBV20-1 and TRBJ1-2, with TRBD1 matching 9 bases. CDR1 and CDR2 (germline): DFQATT, SNEGSKA (reference sequence). Losses at the gene ends were 6 bases for V and 2 bases for J; bases not matched to a gene: 10. This CDR3 has 15 amino acids. The CDR3 bases are TGCAGTGCGGGGGGACAGGGCCCGGGAAACTATGGCTACACCTTC. This encodes CSAGGQGPGNYGYTF.

This clonotype has only one observation. This chain connects TRBV20-1 to TRBJ2-3; D is ambiguous. V lost 6 bases to trimming and J lost 1 base, with 14 bases between them. Germline V gene lookup returns CDR1 DFQATT and CDR2 SNEGSKA (reference sequence). The CDR3 loop spans 14 amino acids. The CDR3 spells CSAQPSSGTDTQYF. The CDR3 DNA follows: TGCAGTGCGCAGCCCTCCTCCGGCACAGATACGCAGTATTTT.

The chain couples TRBV24-1 to TRBJ2-3; 7 positions match TRBD1. The CDR3 spans 17 residues. Germline-derived CDR1 and CDR2 are KGHDR and SFDVKD. J was trimmed by 0 bases and V by 4 bases; bases with no gene match: 9. CDR3 coding DNA: TGTGCCACCAGTGAACCTAGACAGGGACGGAGCACAGATACGCAGTATTTT. It translates to CATSEPRQGRSTDTQYF.

The V gene is TRBV7-2, the J gene TRBJ1-5, with D perhaps matching TRBD1 (5 bases). V lost 1 base and J 3 bases, leaving 10 bases between the germline ends. Germline values: CDR1 SGHTA, CDR2 FQGNSA. The CDR3 contains 15 residues. The CDR3: CASSLDQGSNQPQHF. The CDR3 bases are TGTGCCAGCAGCTTAGATCAGGGTTCCAATCAGCCCCAGCATTTT.

This clonotype has a handful of counts. The gene calls are TRBV20-1 and TRBJ2-1, with a weak D call TRBD2 (5 bases). Germline V CDR1 and CDR2: DFQATT, SNEGSKA (reference sequence). V was pared by 2 bases and J by 3 bases, with 11 bases between. The CDR3 sequence is 14 residues long. The CDR3 DNA sequence: TGCAGTGCTAGAATAGCTAGCAGCTACAATGAGCAGTTCTTC. Its protein is CSARIASSYNEQFF.

V usage is TRBV4-1 and J usage is TRBJ2-3; D is ambiguous. V was shortened by 6 bases and J by 1 base, with 11 bases between the two germline ends. Germline V gives CDR1 MGHRA, CDR2 YSYEKL. The CDR3 length is 14 residues. The CDR3: CASRNPGGTDTQYF. The DNA for the CDR3 is TGCGCCAGCAGAAATCCCGGAGGCACAGATACGCAGTATTTT.

This clonotype was observed a handful of times. The chain links TRBV9 to TRBJ1-1, with D possibly TRBD1 on 6 matching bases. The CDR3 totals 12 residues. The V and J ends lost 2 bases and 11 bases respectively, with 13 bases between them. The germline V gene encodes CDR1 SGDLS and CDR2 YYNGEE. CDR3 amino acids: CASSVEGVEAFF. For the CDR3, the DNA is TGTGCCAGCAGCGTTGAGGGGGTGGAGGCTTTCTTT. The entire variable domain, with the rest obtained from reference TRBV9 and TRBJ1-1, is as follows: DSGVTQTPKHLITATGQRVTLRCSPRSGDLSVYWYQQSLDQGLQFLIQYYNGEERAKGNILERFSAQQFPDLHSELNLSSLELGDSALYFCASSVEGVEAFFGQGTRLTVV.

This clonotype was counted between two and nine times. V is TRBV7-9 and J is TRBJ1-2; 12 nucleotides match TRBD1. Germline CDR1 and CDR2: SEHNR and FQNEAQ (reference sequence). The CDR3 sequence is 14 residues long. After removal of 3 bases from V and 8 bases from J, the junction contained 4 bases not matched to a gene. The CDR3 protein is CASSLGQGAQGYTF. CDR3 in DNA: TGTGCCAGCAGCTTGGGACAGGGGGCACAAGGCTACACCTTC.

The J gene is TRBJ2-6, the V gene TRBV20-1, with D possibly being TRBD1 or TRBD2 (7 bases each). Trimming took 2 bases from V and 1 from J, leaving 18 bases between them. Per germline, CDR1 DFQATT and CDR2 SNEGSKA (reference sequence). The CDR3 is made up of 18 amino acids. The CDR3 reads CSARRGGGGWSGANVLTF. As DNA, the CDR3 is TGCAGTGCTAGACGTGGGGGAGGGGGCTGGTCTGGGGCCAACGTCCTGACTTTC.

The V gene is TRBV15, the J gene TRBJ1-5; 9 bases match TRBD1. CDR1 LNHNV and CDR2 YYDKDF come from the germline V gene (reference sequence). J gave up 6 bases and V 1 base, and 4 bases lay outside the gene matches. This CDR3 has 15 residues. CDR3: CATSRGGTGRQPQHF. The CDR3 DNA reads as TGTGCCACCAGCAGAGGGGGGACAGGGCGTCAGCCCCAGCATTTT. Together with reference TRBV15 and TRBJ1-5, the CDR3 gives the full variable domain: DAMVIQNPRYQVTQFGKPVTLSCSQTLNHNVMYWYQQKSSQAPKLLFHYYDKDFNNEADTPDNFQSRRPNTSFCFLDIRSPGLGDTAMYLCATSRGGTGRQPQHFGDGTRLSIL.

The rearrangement joins TRBV12-3 or TRBV12-4 to TRBJ2-1; TRBD2 is a possible D gene (7 bases). The CDR3 consists of 15 residues. Trimming took off 8 bases at V and 0 bases at J, with 14 bases between the two ends. CDR3 sequence: CASFLGGDSYNEQFF. CDR3 sequence (DNA): TGTGCCAGCTTTTTAGGGGGGGACTCCTACAATGAGCAGTTCTTC.

The chain has TRBV7-3 and TRBJ2-3, with 11 positions matching TRBD2. Germline CDR1 reads SGHTA; CDR2 reads FQGTGA. CDR3 length: 16 amino acids. The trim removed 2 bases at V and 8 bases at J, leaving 9 bases unmatched. This CDR3 is CASSLALAGGPGTQYF. CDR3 coding DNA: TGTGCCAGCAGCTTAGCTCTAGCGGGGGGTCCCGGTACGCAGTATTTT.

The chain joins TRBV9 to TRBJ2-3, with D unresolved. Germline CDR1 reads SGDLS; CDR2 reads YYNGEE. The CDR3 length is 13 residues. V gave up 4 bases and J gave up 6 bases, with 12 bases separating them. This chain's CDR3 is CASSSQNADTQYF. The DNA of the CDR3 is TGTGCCAGCAGCTCCCAAAATGCGGATACGCAGTATTTT.

This clonotype was counted only a few times. The J gene is TRBJ2-3, the V gene TRBV5-4; TRBD2 matches at 10 bases. Per the germline V gene, CDR1 is SGHNT and CDR2 is YYREEE (reference sequence). There are 15 residues in the CDR3. V trimming: 4 bases; J trimming: 2 bases; junction bases outside the gene matches: 4. CDR3 DNA sequence: TGTGCCAGCAGCACTAGCGGGGCGGACACAGATACGCAGTATTTT. Protein product: CASSTSGADTDTQYF.

The chain is built from TRBV29-1 and TRBJ1-1; unclear D gene. This CDR3 is 11 amino acids long. Trimming removed 7 bases at V and 7 bases at J, with 13 bases between. Looked up from germline, CDR1 is SQVTM and CDR2 is ANQGSEA. The CDR3 loop reads CSALLLDEAFF. The DNA of the CDR3 is TGCAGCGCCCTACTTCTGGATGAAGCTTTCTTT.

The chain has TRBV12-3 or TRBV12-4 and TRBJ2-5, with D perhaps matching TRBD1 (6 bases). Deletions cut 7 bases from V and 5 bases from J, with 17 bases between. CDR3 length: 14 amino acids. The CDR3 nucleotides are TGTGCCAGCACCCGCCTGACAGGACTTGAGACCCAGTACTTC. This codes for CASTRLTGLETQYF.

The chain is built from TRBV11-2 and TRBJ1-1, with a weak D call TRBD1 (5 bases). Trimming stripped 2 bases from V and 5 bases from J, with 12 bases between. Germline V gives CDR1 SGHAT, CDR2 FQNNGV. This CDR3 spans 14 amino acids. The CDR3 sequence is CASSLNGQGTEAFF. The CDR3 DNA is TGTGCCAGCAGCTTAAATGGACAAGGAACTGAAGCTTTCTTT.

The V and J genes are TRBV12-3 or TRBV12-4 and TRBJ1-2, with D tentatively TRBD1 (6 bases). The CDR3 contains 13 residues. With 1 base removed from V and 5 bases from J, the gap between germline ends came to 8 bases. The CDR3 loop is CASSLGDIYGYTF. CDR3 sequence (DNA): TGTGCCAGCAGTTTAGGGGACATATATGGCTACACCTTC.

There are a few counts of this clonotype. This sequence joins TRBV20-1 and TRBJ2-5, with D perhaps matching TRBD1 or TRBD2 (5 bases each). The CDR3 spans 13 residues. Germline-derived CDR1 and CDR2 are DFQATT and SNEGSKA (reference sequence). V was trimmed by 6 bases and J by 2 bases, leaving 13 bases between them. The CDR3 loop reads CSALGTIQETQYF. CDR3 DNA sequence: TGCAGTGCCCTCGGGACGATTCAAGAGACCCAGTACTTC.

This clonotype was observed a handful of times. The genes are TRBV24-1 and TRBJ2-3; the D gene is possibly TRBD2 (6 bases). V was clipped by 5 bases and J by 2 bases, with 16 bases between them. CDR3 length: 16 residues. Germline CDR1 and CDR2: KGHDR and SFDVKD. The CDR3 DNA follows: TGTGCCACCAGTGTAACCCGGGACTTGCACACAGATACGCAGTATTTT. Protein product: CATSVTRDLHTDTQYF.